The rows below give T cell receptor beta chains drawn from one sample of a study of Ad26.COV2.S vaccination and SARS-CoV-2 variants. Only in-frame clones appear in the TCRdb table, and some are missing; sequencing was by immunoSEQ multiplex PCR. The repertoire holds 300,000 to 350,000 clones, with 85% to 90% as singletons. The specimen comprised peripheral blood, sampled in a trial of Ad26.COV2.S vaccine versus placebo. These receptors were obtained from a person aged 18-65 years who received the Ad26.COV2.S COVID-19 vaccine or a placebo. The CDR3 runs from the conserved cysteine through the conserved F or W. The D gene is left open where the match is weak. Clone size appears in some rows only: once, few, many, or a class for an expanded clone.

J	D	V	size	CDR3	DNA
TRBJ1-5	.	TRBV18	.	CASSPWGAANQPQHF	TGTGCCAGCTCACCCTGGGGGGCTGCTAATCAGCCCCAGCATTTT
TRBJ2-7	.	TRBV5-4	.	CASSSGVRYEQYF	TGTGCCAGCAGCTCTGGGGTCCGCTACGAGCAGTACTTC
TRBJ2-1	.	TRBV7-2	.	CASSPIVGNEQFF	TGTGCCAGCAGCCCTATAGTAGGCAATGAGCAGTTCTTC
TRBJ2-7	.	TRBV7-2	.	CASSPRYNPYEQYF	TGTGCCAGCAGCCCCCGGTACAACCCCTACGAGCAGTACTTC
TRBJ2-3	.	TRBV5-4	.	CASSSNRADTQYF	TGTGCCAGCAGCTCCAACAGGGCAGATACGCAGTATTTT
TRBJ1-1	.	TRBV20-1	.	CSASFSNTEAFF	TGCAGTGCTAGTTTCAGTAACACTGAAGCTTTCTTT
TRBJ2-1	TRBD1	TRBV5-1	once	CASTRDSPNEQFF	TGCGCCAGCACCCGGGACAGCCCCAATGAGCAGTTCTTC
TRBJ1-6	.	TRBV18	few	CASSGGFNSPLHF	TGTGCCAGCTCAGGGGGCTTTAATTCACCCCTCCACTTT
TRBJ2-7	.	TRBV27	.	CASSQYGYEQYF	TGTGCCAGCAGCCAATATGGGTACGAGCAGTACTTC
TRBJ1-1	TRBD1	TRBV27	.	CASSWTGGLNTEAFF	TGTGCCAGCAGTTGGACAGGGGGATTGAACACTGAAGCTTTCTTT
TRBJ2-7	.	TRBV7-9	.	CASSLAGAYEQYF	TGTGCCAGCAGCTTAGCGGGGGCCTACGAGCAGTACTTC
TRBJ1-1	.	TRBV19	.	CASSIGARTDITEAFF	TGTGCCAGTAGTATAGGTGCCCGGACAGATATCACTGAAGCTTTCTTT
TRBJ2-5	.	TRBV7-7	.	CASTLGTTRKETQYF	TGTGCCAGCACCCTAGGGACAACCAGAAAAGAGACCCAGTACTTC
TRBJ1-1	TRBD1	TRBV9	.	CASSAGQGPNTEAFF	TGTGCCAGCAGCGCCGGACAGGGACCGAACACTGAAGCTTTCTTT
TRBJ1-1	.	TRBV5-1	.	CASSVVGLNTEAFF	TGCGCCAGCAGCGTGGTTGGGTTGAACACTGAAGCTTTCTTT
TRBJ1-3	.	TRBV19	.	CASSINSGNTIYF	TGTGCCAGTAGTATAAACTCTGGAAACACCATATATTTT
TRBJ1-2	.	TRBV12-2	.	CASRLVLHTRKRANYGYTF	TGTGCAAGTCGCTTAGTGCTCCATACGAGGAAACGGGCTAACTATGGCTACACCTTC
TRBJ2-5	TRBD1	TRBV9	.	CASSVGGTGMNQETQYF	TGTGCCAGCAGCGTAGGGGGGACAGGGATGAATCAAGAGACCCAGTACTTC
TRBJ1-5	TRBD1	TRBV7-2	.	CASSLGQGPNQPQHF	TGTGCCAGCAGCTTAGGACAGGGTCCGAATCAGCCCCAGCATTTT
TRBJ1-1	.	TRBV3-1/TRBV3-2	.	CASSLFSGGRRTEAFF	TGTGCCAGCAGCCTCTTCTCTGGGGGGAGGAGAACTGAAGCTTTCTTT
TRBJ2-5	.	TRBV7-8	.	CASSYRPKAEHQETQYF	TGTGCCAGCAGCTATCGTCCCAAAGCGGAACACCAAGAGACCCAGTACTTC
TRBJ1-5	.	TRBV19	.	CASSISRGVGNQPQHF	TGTGCCAGTAGTATTAGTAGGGGGGTAGGAAATCAGCCCCAGCATTTT
TRBJ2-5	TRBD1	TRBV28	.	CASSFWSGTGASETQYF	TGTGCCAGCAGTTTTTGGTCGGGGACAGGCGCCTCAGAGACCCAGTACTTC
TRBJ2-1	TRBD2	TRBV5-1	.	CASSLGSLAGPPNEQFF	TGCGCCAGCAGCTTGGGATCACTAGCGGGGCCCCCCAATGAGCAGTTCTTC
TRBJ2-7	.	TRBV19	.	CASTSQGNEQYF	TGTGCCAGTACATCACAGGGTAACGAGCAGTACTTC
TRBJ2-2	.	TRBV7-6	.	CASRFDRYTGELFF	TGTGCCAGCAGGTTCGACAGGTACACCGGGGAGCTGTTTTTT
TRBJ1-5	.	TRBV6-6	.	CASSLTQGGQPQHF	TGTGCCAGCAGTTTGACACAGGGAGGACAGCCCCAGCATTTT
TRBJ1-2	TRBD1	TRBV2	.	CANDRGQYGYTF	TGTGCCAACGACAGGGGGCAGTATGGCTACACCTTC
TRBJ2-3	TRBD2	TRBV4-3	.	CASSQERTSPPNPF	TGCGCCAGCAGCCAAGAGCGGACTAGCCCGCCAAACCCCTTT
TRBJ1-2	.	TRBV5-4	.	CASSTNREIANYGYTF	TGTGCCAGCAGCACGAACAGGGAAATAGCTAACTATGGCTACACCTTC
TRBJ1-2	.	TRBV2	.	CASSERTATYYGYTF	TGTGCCAGCAGTGAAAGGACAGCTACGTACTATGGCTACACCTTC
TRBJ2-3	.	TRBV18	.	CASSPQDSGSDTQYF	TGTGCCAGCTCACCACAGGATTCCGGATCAGATACGCAGTATTTT
TRBJ2-5	.	TRBV2	.	CASRAFGVQETQYF	TGTGCCAGCCGGGCATTTGGGGTTCAAGAGACCCAGTACTTC
TRBJ1-5	TRBD1	TRBV2	few	CASRGTGGSNQPQHF	TGTGCCAGCAGGGGGACAGGGGGAAGCAATCAGCCCCAGCATTTT
TRBJ2-1	.	TRBV19	once	CASTSSLVQFF	TGTGCCAGTACCAGTTCCCTGGTGCAGTTCTTC
TRBJ2-1	TRBD2	TRBV27	.	CASTIAGAQLNEQFF	TGTGCCAGCACCATAGCGGGGGCACAGCTCAATGAGCAGTTCTTC
TRBJ1-4	TRBD1	TRBV2	.	CASSWDRMNEKLFF	TGTGCCAGCAGTTGGGACAGGATGAATGAAAAACTGTTTTTT
TRBJ1-5	.	TRBV6-5	.	CASRRGGDQPQHF	TGTGCCAGCAGGAGAGGAGGGGACCAGCCCCAGCATTTT
TRBJ1-1	.	TRBV6-5	.	CASSPRATEAFF	TGTGCCAGCAGTCCCCGGGCCACTGAAGCTTTCTTT
TRBJ1-5	.	TRBV19	many	CASRGAWGSNQPQHF	TGTGCCAGTAGGGGGGCCTGGGGATCCAATCAGCCCCAGCATTTT
TRBJ1-1	.	TRBV30	.	CAWSAHTGFQKAFF	TGTGCCTGGAGCGCCCATACAGGGTTTCAAAAAGCTTTCTTT
TRBJ1-5	TRBD1	TRBV6-5	.	CASSTRGQGGEPQHF	TGTGCCAGCAGTACGCGCGGACAGGGGGGAGAGCCCCAGCATTTT